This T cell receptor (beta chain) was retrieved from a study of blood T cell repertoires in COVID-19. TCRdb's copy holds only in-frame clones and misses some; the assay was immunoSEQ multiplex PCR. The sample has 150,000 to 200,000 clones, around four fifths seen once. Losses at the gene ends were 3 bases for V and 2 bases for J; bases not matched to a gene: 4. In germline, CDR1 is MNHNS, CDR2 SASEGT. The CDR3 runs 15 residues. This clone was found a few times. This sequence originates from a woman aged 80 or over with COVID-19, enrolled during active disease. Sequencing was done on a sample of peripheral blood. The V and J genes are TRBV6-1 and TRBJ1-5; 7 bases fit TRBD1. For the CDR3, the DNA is TGTGCCAGCAGTGAGAGGGGGCCGCGCAATCAGCCCCAGCATTTT. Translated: CASSERGPRNQPQHF.